The source of this T cell receptor (beta chain) is a study of glioma-infiltrating T cells after dendritic cell vaccination. This clone appeared a single time. Up to about 2 ug genomic DNA was used for TCRB CDR3 amplification. The primer mix had 60 V beta and 13 J beta primers. Measured with immunoSEQ multiplex PCR; TCRdb has only the in-frame clones, and not every one. The sample lists roughly 80,000 clones, 87% seen once, with around 2% in the top ten. Time point meaning: after dendritic cell vaccination, including at tumor progression/relapse. The sequenced sample was blood, obtained after dendritic cell vaccination. This receptor was identified in a human donor with glioblastoma.

CDR3 region: CASSAGGHYPRSYNSPLHF. DNA of the CDR3: TGTGCCAGCAGCGCGGGGGGGCACTACCCCCGCTCCTATAATTCACCCCTCCACTTT. The chain couples TRBV9 to TRBJ1-6; D is perhaps TRBD1 (6 bases). Germline CDR1 is SGDLS and CDR2 is YYNGEE. The length of the CDR3 is 19 residues. V shed 3 bases and J shed 0 bases, with 19 bases lying between them.